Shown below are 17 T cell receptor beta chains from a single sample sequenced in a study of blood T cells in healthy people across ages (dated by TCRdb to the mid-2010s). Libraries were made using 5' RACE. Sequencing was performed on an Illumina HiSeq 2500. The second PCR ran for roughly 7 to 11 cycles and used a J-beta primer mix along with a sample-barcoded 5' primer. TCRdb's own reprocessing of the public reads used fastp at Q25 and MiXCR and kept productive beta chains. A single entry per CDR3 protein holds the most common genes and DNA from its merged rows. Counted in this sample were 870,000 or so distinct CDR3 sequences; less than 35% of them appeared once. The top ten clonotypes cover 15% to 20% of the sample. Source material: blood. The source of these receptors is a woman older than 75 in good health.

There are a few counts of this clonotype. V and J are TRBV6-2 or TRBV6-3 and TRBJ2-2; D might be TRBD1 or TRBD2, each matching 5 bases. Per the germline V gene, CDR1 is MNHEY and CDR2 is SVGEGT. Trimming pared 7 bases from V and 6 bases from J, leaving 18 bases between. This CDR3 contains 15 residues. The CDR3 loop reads CASTVGVLVAGELFF. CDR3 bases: TGTGCCAGCACCGTGGGGGTGCTTGTAGCCGGGGAGCTGTTTTTT.

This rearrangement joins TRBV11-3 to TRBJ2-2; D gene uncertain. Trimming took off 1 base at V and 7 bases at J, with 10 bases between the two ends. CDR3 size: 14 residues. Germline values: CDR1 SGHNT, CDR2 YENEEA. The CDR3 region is CASSLVAGSGELFF. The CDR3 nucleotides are TGTGCCAGCAGCTTAGTTGCTGGCAGCGGGGAGCTGTTTTTT.

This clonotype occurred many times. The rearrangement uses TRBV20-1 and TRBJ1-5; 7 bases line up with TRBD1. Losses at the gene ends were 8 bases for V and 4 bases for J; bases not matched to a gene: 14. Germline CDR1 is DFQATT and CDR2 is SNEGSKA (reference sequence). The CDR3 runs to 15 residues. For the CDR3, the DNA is TGCAGTACTACTCGGGGTCAGGGGGTGAATCAGCCCCAGCATTTT. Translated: CSTTRGQGVNQPQHF.

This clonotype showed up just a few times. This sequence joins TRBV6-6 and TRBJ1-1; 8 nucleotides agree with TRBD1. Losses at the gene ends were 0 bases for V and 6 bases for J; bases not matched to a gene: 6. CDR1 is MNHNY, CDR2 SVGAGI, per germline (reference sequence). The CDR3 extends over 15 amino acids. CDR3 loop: CASSYSLSTGAEAFF. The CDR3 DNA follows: TGTGCCAGCAGTTACTCGTTATCGACAGGGGCTGAAGCTTTCTTT.

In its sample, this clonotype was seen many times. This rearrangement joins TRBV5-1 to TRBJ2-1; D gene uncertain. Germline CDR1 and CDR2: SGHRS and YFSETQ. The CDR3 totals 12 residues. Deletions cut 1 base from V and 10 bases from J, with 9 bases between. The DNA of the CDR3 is TGCGCCAGCAGCTTGATACGCGGCGAGCAGTTCTTC. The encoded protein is CASSLIRGEQFF.

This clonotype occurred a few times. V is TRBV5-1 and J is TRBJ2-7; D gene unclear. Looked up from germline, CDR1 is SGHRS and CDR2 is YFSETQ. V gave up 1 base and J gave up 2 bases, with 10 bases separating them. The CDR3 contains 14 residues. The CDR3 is CASSLNPQTYEQYF. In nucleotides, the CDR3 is TGCGCCAGCAGCTTGAATCCACAGACCTACGAGCAGTACTTC.

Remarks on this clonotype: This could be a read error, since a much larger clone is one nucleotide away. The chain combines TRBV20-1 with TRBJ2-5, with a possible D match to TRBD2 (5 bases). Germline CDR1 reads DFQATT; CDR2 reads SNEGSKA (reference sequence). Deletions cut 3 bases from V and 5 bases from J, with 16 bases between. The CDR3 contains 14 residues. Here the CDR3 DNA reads TGCAGTGCTAGTTGCGCGGAACCGGGGGAGACCCAGTACTTC. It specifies CSASCAEPGETQYF.

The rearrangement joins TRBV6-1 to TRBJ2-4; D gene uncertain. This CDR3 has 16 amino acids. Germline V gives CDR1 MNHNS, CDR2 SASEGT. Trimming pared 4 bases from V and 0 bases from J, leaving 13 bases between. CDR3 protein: CASSAASRLAKNIQYF. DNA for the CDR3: TGTGCCAGCAGTGCTGCTTCTAGACTAGCCAAAAACATTCAGTACTTC.

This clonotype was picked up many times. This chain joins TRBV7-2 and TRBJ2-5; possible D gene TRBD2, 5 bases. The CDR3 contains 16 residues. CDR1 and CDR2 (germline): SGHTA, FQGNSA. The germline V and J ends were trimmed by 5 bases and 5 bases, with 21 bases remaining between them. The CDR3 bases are TGTGCCAGCAGCCTACGTGGCCTTGGGAGCGAGGAGACCCAGTACTTC. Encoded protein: CASSLRGLGSEETQYF.

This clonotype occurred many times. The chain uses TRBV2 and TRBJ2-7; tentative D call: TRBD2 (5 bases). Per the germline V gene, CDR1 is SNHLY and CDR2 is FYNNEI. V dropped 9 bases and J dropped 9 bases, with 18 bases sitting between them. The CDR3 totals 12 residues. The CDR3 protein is CASNAFRGAQYF. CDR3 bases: TGTGCCAGTAACGCCTTCCGGGGTGCGCAGTACTTC.

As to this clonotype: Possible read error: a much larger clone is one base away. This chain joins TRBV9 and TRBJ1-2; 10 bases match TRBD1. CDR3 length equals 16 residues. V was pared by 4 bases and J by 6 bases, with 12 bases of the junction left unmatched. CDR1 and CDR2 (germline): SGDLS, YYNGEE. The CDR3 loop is CASSRTGTGDSHGYTF. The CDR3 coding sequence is TGTGCCAGCAGCAGAACCGGGACAGGGGATAGCCATGGCTACACCTTC.

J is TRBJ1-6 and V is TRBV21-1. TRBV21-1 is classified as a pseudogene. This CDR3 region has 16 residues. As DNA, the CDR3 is TGTGCCAGCAGCACCCGATACTTACCCTATAATTCACCCCTCCACTTT. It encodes CASSTRYLPYNSPLHF.

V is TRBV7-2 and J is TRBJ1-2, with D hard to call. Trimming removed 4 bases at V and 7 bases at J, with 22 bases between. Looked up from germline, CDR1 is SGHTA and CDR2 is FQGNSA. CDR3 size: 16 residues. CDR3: CASSSPGVRKAGGYTF. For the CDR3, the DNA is TGTGCCAGCAGCTCCCCCGGAGTAAGGAAGGCGGGTGGCTACACCTTC.

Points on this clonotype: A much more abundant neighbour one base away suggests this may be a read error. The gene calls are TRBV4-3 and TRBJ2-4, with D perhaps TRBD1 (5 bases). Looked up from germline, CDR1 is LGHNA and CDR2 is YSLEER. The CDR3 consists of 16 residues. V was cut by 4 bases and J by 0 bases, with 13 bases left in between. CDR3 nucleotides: TGCGCCAGCAGCCCTGACGGACAACTAGCCAAAAACATTCAGTACTTC. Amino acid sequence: CASSPDGQLAKNIQYF.

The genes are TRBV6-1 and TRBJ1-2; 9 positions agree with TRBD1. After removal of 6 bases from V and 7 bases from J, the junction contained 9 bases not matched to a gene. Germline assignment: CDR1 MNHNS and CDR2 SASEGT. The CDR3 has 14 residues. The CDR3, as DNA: TGTGCCAGCAGAGATACAGGGGGCGCGGGTGGCTACACCTTC. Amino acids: CASRDTGGAGGYTF.

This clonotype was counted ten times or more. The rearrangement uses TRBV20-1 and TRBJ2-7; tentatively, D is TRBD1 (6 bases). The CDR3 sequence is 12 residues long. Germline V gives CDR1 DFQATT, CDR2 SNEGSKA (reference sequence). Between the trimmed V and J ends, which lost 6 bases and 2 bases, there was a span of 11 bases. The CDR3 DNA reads TGCAGTGCCCACGACAGGACCTACGAGCAGTACTTC. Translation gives CSAHDRTYEQYF.

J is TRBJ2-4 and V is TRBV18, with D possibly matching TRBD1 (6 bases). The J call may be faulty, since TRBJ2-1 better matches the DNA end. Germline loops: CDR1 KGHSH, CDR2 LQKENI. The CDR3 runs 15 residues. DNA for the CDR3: TGTGCCAGCTCACCATTCGCTCAGGGGATCTACGAGCAGTTCTTC. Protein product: CASSPFAQGIYEQFF.